This is a list of T cell receptor beta chains from one sample in a study of blood T cells in healthy people across ages. Using its own MiXCR run on the 5' RACE reads, TCRdb lists one record per CDR3 protein. The table lists some 900,000 distinct CDR3 sequences, around 48% of them singletons, with 10% to 15% in the top ten. The specimen sequenced was blood. The receptors shown here come from a man in his thirties or forties in good health. Each CDR3 is given with its conserved first and last residue. The D gene is left open where the match is weak. The size of a clone is reported for some rows only, either as once, few or many, or as a class for expanded clones.

TGTGCCAGCAGCGTAGAGGAGGGCACCTATAATTCACCCCTCCACTTT	CASSVEEGTYNSPLHF	TRBV9	NA	once	TRBJ1-6
TGCGCCAGCAGCCCCGAAGACGCCATATTCAATCAGCCCCAGCATTTT	CASSPEDAIFNQPQHF	TRBV7-2	NA	NA	TRBJ1-5
TGCAGTGCTACCACCTCTCCCGGGACTAATGAAAAACTGTTTTTT	CSATTSPGTNEKLFF	TRBV20-1	NA	NA	TRBJ1-4
TGCGCCAGCAGCCAAGATTCGAACTACGAGCAGTACTTC	CASSQDSNYEQYF	TRBV4-1	NA	NA	TRBJ2-7
TGTGCCAGCAGCCAAGATTTTGTGAGGGATGCCAAAAACATTCAGTACTTC	CASSQDFVRDAKNIQYF	TRBV3-1	NA	NA	TRBJ2-4
TGCAGCGGGTCCGGGACAGGGGATGGCTACACCTTC	CSGSGTGDGYTF	TRBV29-1	TRBD1	NA	TRBJ1-2
TGCAGTGCTTCCCGGGACAGCCTATACAATGAGCAGTTCTTC	CSASRDSLYNEQFF	TRBV20-1	TRBD1	NA	TRBJ2-1
TGTGCCAGCAGCCCTTCCCCGGCCGATATAGACGAGCAGTACTTC	CASSPSPADIDEQYF	TRBV7-8	NA	NA	TRBJ2-7
TGCAGTGCTAGATGGAGGGGGGAAACCGGGGAGCTGTTTTTT	CSARWRGETGELFF	TRBV20-1	NA	NA	TRBJ2-2
TGTGCCAGCAGCTTAATGTCGGCCTCCAGTAGCCACGAGCAGTACTTC	CASSLMSASSSHEQYF	TRBV7-6	NA	NA	TRBJ2-7
TGCGCCAGCAGCTTGGCCCCTAGCGGGGGGGCCTTAAATGAGCAGTTCTTC	CASSLAPSGGALNEQFF	TRBV5-1	TRBD2	NA	TRBJ2-1
TGTGCCAGCAGCTTAACGGCGGGCACAGATACGCAGTATTTT	CASSLTAGTDTQYF	TRBV7-3	NA	NA	TRBJ2-3
TGTGCCAGCAGCTTAGGACTAGAGGGAGAGACCCAGTACTTC	CASSLGLEGETQYF	TRBV7-2	NA	few	TRBJ2-5
TGTGCCAGCAGCGTAGAGGGAGGCGCAACCACAGATACGCAGTATTTT	CASSVEGGATTDTQYF	TRBV9	NA	few	TRBJ2-3
TGTGCCAGCAGTTACTCGATACTACAGGCCGATAACTATGGCTACACCTTC	CASSYSILQADNYGYTF	TRBV6-5	NA	NA	TRBJ1-2
TGCGCCAGCAGCTCAATTCATCGAGGGCCAGATACGCAGTATTTT	CASSSIHRGPDTQYF	TRBV5-1	NA	NA	TRBJ2-3
TGTGCCAGCAGCTCACTAGCGGGGACGACTAGCACAGATACGCAGTATTTT	CASSSLAGTTSTDTQYF	TRBV7-2	TRBD2	NA	TRBJ2-3
TGTGCCAGCAGTAGCGACAGGGTGGACGAGCAGTACTTC	CASSSDRVDEQYF	TRBV6-5	TRBD1	NA	TRBJ2-7
TGCGCCAGCGGTCCACTAGCGGGGGGCCGTAATGAGCAGTTCTTC	CASGPLAGGRNEQFF	TRBV5-1	TRBD2	NA	TRBJ2-1
TGTGCCAGCAGCCATGCCCCAGGGGTTAGGGCGGAGCAGTTCTTC	CASSHAPGVRAEQFF	TRBV3-1	NA	NA	TRBJ2-1
TGTGCCAGCAGCCCAGAGAGGGGCAATTCACCCCTCCACTTT	CASSPERGNSPLHF	TRBV7-6	NA	NA	TRBJ1-6
TGTGCCAGCAGTTCCCCAGGAGGGGACCTATATGGCTACACCTTC	CASSSPGGDLYGYTF	TRBV28	NA	once	TRBJ1-2